The clone carrying this TCR beta chain came up a few times. The antigen is unknown. The record originates from a study of OX40 agonist ivuxolimab in advanced cancers. Whole-study context: Prior anti-PD-1, anti-PD-L1 or anti-CTLA-4 therapy was allowed; around 40% had some. General study findings and limits: With doses of 0.1 to 3.0 mg/kg, CD4+ and CD8+ blood T cells had undergone clonal expansion by week 6. Patients with a partial response at 0.1-3.0 mg/kg had among the lowest clonal expansion.

The CDR3 has 13 amino acids. The germline V gene has CDR1 LNHNV and CDR2 YYDKDF (reference sequence). V lost 5 bases to trimming and J lost 4 bases, with 8 bases between them. Libraries were prepared by immunoSEQ multiplex PCR; TCRdb keeps only in-frame clonotypes and omits some of them. The sample holds about 55,000 clones, more than 75% seen once. This TCR came from an adult with an advanced solid tumor such as melanoma, head and neck, liver or kidney cancer. The rearrangement links TRBV15 to TRBJ1-4, with D uncertain. Sequencing used CD4+ or CD8+ T cells sorted from blood, obtained in a trial of the OX40 agonist ivuxolimab. CDR3 DNA sequence: TGTGCCACCAGCCCCAGCTTTAATGAAAAACTGTTTTTT. Its translation: CATSPSFNEKLFF.